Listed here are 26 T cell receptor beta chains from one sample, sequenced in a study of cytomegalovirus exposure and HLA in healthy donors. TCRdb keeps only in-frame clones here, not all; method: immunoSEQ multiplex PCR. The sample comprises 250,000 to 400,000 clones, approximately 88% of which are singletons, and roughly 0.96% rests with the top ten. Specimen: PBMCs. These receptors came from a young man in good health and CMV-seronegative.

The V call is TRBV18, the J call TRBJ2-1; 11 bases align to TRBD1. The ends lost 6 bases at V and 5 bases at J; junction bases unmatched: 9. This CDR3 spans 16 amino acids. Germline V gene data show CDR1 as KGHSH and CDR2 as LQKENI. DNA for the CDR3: TGTGCCAGCTCCCGTAGATGGGACAGGGGGGACAATGAGCAGTTCTTC. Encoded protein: CASSRRWDRGDNEQFF.

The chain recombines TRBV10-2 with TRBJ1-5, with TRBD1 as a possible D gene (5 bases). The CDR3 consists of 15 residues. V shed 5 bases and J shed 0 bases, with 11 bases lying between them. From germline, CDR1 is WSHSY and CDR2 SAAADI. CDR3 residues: CASSPDSYSNQPQHF. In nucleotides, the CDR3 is TGCGCCAGCAGTCCCGACAGCTATAGCAATCAGCCCCAGCATTTT.

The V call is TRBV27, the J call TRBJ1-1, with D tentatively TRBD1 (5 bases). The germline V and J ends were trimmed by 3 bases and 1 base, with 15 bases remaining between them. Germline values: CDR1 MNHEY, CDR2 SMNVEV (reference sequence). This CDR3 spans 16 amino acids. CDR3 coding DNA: TGTGCCAGCAGTTTGGAGGGACTCAGGAAGAACACTGAAGCTTTCTTT. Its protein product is CASSLEGLRKNTEAFF.

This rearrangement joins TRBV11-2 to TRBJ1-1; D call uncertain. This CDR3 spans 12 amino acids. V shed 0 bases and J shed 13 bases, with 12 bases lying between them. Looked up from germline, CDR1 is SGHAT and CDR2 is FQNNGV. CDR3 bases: TGTGCCAGCAGCTTAGATCCTAGGGAGGGTTTCTTT. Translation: CASSLDPREGFF. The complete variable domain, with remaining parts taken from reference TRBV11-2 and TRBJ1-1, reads EAGVAQSPRYKIIEKRQSVAFWCNPISGHATLYWYQQILGQGPKLLIQFQNNGVVDDSQLPKDRFSAERLKGVDSTLKIQPAKLEDSAVYLCASSLDPREGFFGQGTRLTVV.

The CDR3 loop is CASSLISVGPTDTQYF. The CDR3 DNA follows: TGTGCCAGCAGCTTAATCTCCGTGGGCCCCACAGATACGCAGTATTTT. The chain uses TRBV7-2 and TRBJ2-3, with D unresolved. From germline, CDR1 is SGHTA and CDR2 FQGNSA. Deletions cut 2 bases from V and 2 bases from J, with 14 bases between. The CDR3 loop spans 16 amino acids.

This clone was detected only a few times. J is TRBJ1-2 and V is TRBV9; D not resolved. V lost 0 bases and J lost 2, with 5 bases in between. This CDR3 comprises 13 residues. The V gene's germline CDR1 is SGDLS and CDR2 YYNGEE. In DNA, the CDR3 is TGTGCCAGCAGCGTAGCCAGGAACTATGGCTACACCTTC. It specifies CASSVARNYGYTF.

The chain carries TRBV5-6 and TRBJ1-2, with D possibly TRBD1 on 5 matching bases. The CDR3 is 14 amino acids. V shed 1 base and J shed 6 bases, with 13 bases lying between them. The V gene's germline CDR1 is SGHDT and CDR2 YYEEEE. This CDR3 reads CASSLIRAKNGYTF. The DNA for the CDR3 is TGTGCCAGCAGCTTGATCAGGGCTAAAAATGGCTACACCTTC.

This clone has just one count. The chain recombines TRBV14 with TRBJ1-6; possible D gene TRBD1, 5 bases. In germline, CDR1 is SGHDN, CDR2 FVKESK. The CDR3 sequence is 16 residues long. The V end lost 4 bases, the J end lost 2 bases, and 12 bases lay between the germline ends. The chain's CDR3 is CASSPSTGTYNSPLHF. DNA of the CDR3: TGTGCCAGCAGCCCCTCAACAGGAACCTATAATTCACCCCTCCACTTT.

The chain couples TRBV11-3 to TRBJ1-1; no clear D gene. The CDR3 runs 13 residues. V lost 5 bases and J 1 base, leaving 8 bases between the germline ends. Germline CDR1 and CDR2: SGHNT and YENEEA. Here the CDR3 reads CASSLRENTEAFF. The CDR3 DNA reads TGTGCCAGCAGCCTTAGAGAGAACACTGAAGCTTTCTTT.

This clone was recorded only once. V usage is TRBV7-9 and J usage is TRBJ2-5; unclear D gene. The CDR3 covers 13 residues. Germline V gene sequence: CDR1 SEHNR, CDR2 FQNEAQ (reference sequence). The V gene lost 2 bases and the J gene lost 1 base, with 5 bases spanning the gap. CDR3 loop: CASSLNSQETQYF. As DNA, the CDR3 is TGTGCCAGCAGCTTAAACAGCCAAGAGACCCAGTACTTC.

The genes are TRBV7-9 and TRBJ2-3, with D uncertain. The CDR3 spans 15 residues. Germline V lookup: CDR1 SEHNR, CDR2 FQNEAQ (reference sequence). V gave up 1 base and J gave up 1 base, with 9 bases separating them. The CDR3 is CASSLEHRGTDTQYF. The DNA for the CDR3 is TGTGCCAGCAGCTTAGAACATCGGGGCACAGATACGCAGTATTTT.

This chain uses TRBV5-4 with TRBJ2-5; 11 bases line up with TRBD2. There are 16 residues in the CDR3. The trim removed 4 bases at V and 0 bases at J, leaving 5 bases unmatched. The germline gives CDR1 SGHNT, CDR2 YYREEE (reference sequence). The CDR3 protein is CASSRGTSGNQETQYF. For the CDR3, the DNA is TGTGCCAGCAGCAGGGGGACTAGCGGCAACCAAGAGACCCAGTACTTC.

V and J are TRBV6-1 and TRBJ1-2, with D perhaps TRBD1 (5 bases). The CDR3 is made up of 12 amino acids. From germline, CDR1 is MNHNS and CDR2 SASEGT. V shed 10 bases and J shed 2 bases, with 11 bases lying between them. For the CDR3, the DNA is TGTGCCACTCGACAGACAAACTATGGCTACACCTTC. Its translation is CATRQTNYGYTF.

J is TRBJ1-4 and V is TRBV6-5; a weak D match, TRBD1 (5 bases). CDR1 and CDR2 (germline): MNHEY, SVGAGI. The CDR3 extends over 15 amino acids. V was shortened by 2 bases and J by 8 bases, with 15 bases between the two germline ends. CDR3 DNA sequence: TGTGCCAGCAGTTACGGTGAGCAGGGAAAGGAAAAACTGTTTTTT. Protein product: CASSYGEQGKEKLFF.

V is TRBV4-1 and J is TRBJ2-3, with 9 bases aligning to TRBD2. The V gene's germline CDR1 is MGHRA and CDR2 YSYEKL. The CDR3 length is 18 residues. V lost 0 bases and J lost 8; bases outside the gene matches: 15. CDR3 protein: CASSQDKASGVILGTQYF. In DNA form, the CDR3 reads TGCGCCAGCAGCCAAGATAAGGCTAGCGGGGTAATTTTGGGTACGCAGTATTTT.

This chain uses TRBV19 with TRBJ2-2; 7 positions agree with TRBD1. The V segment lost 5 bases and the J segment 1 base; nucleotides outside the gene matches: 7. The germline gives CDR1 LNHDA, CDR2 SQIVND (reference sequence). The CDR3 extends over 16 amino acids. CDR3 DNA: TGTGCCAGTAGTTCCCGACAGGGCCGGAACACCGGGGAGCTGTTTTTT. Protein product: CASSSRQGRNTGELFF.

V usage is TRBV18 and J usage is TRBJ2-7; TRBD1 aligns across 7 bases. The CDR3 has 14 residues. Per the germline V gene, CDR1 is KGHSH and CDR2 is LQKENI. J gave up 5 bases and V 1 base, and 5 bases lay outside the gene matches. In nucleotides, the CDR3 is TGTGCCAGCTCACCACGGGACAGAGCAGACGAGCAGTACTTC. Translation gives CASSPRDRADEQYF.

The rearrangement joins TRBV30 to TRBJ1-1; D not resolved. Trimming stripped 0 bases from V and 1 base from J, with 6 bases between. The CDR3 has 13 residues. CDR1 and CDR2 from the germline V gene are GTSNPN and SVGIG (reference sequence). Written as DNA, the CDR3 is TGTGCCTGGAGTGTACGAGGGAACACTGAAGCTTTCTTT. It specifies CAWSVRGNTEAFF.

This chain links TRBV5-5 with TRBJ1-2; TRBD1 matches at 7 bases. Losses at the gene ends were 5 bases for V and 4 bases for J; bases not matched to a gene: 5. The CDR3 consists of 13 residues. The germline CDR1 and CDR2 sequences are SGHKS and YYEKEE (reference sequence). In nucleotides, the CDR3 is TGTGCCAGCAGTTACGGACAGGCCTATGGCTACACCTTC. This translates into CASSYGQAYGYTF.

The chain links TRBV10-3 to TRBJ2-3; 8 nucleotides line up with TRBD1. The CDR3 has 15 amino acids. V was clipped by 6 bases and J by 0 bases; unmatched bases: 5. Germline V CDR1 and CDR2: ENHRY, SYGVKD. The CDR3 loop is CAISFGQGSTDTQYF. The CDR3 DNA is TGTGCCATCAGCTTCGGACAGGGTAGCACAGATACGCAGTATTTT.

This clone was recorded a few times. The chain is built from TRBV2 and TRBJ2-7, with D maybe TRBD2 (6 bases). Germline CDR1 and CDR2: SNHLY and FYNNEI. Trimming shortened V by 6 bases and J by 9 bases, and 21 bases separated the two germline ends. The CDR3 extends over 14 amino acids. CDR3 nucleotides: TGTGCCAGCAGCCCTAGCGAAGGGCGAGGTGGGCAGTACTTC. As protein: CASSPSEGRGGQYF.

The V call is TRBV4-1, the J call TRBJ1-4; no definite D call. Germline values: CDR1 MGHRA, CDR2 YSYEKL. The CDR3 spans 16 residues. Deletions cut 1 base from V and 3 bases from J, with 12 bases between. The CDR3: CASSQADPPANEKLFF. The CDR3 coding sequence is TGCGCCAGCAGCCAAGCCGATCCCCCGGCTAATGAAAAACTGTTTTTT.

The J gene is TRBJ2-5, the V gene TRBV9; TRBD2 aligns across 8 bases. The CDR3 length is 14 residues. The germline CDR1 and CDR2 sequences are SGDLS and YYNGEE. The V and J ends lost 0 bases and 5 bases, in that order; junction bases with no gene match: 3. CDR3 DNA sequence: TGTGCCAGCAGCGTAGGGGGACTAGGGGAGACCCAGTACTTC. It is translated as CASSVGGLGETQYF.

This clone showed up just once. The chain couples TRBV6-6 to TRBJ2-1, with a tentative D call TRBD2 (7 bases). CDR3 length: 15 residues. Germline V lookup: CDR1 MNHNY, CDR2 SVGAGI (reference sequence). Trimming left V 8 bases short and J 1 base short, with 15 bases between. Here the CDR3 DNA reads TGTGCCAGCTCCCTAGGGGGAGGGTCCTACAATGAGCAGTTCTTC. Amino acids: CASSLGGGSYNEQFF.

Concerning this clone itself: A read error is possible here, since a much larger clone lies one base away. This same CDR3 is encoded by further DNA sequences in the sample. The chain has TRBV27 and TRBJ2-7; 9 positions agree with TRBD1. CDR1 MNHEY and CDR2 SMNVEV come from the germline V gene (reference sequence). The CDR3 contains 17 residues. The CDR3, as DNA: TGTGCCAGCAGTAAAATTACCGGGACAGGGTTCTCCTACGAGCAGTATTTC. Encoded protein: CASSKITGTGFSYEQYF.

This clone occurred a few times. CDR3 protein: CASSLGGTSLNEQFF. CDR3 bases: TGTGCCAGCAGCTTAGGCGGGACTAGCCTCAATGAGCAGTTCTTC. V usage is TRBV7-9 and J usage is TRBJ2-1; 9 nucleotides align to TRBD2. The CDR3 has 15 amino acids. V shed 1 base, J shed 6 bases, and the junction held 4 bases outside the gene matches. Germline-derived CDR1 and CDR2 are SEHNR and FQNEAQ (reference sequence).